This T cell receptor (beta chain) is from a study of control samples from healthy donors and cancer patients. Trimming pared 0 bases from V and 6 bases from J, leaving 17 bases between. The germline gives CDR1 LGHNA, CDR2 YSLEER. The CDR3 sequence is 16 residues long. Using immunoSEQ multiplex PCR, the repertoire was profiled, and TCRdb retains in-frame clones only, with some absent. The data show approximately 100,000 clones, roughly 90% seen once. This receptor was taken from a human donor in good health. The donor label of this sample is uncertain. The sequenced sample consisted of blood. The chain employs TRBV4-3 and TRBJ1-2; D ambiguous. CDR3 in DNA: TGCGCCAGCAGCCAAGATCGAATAACCCTAGAGAATGGCTACACCTTC. This translates into CASSQDRITLENGYTF.